The 29 T cell receptor beta chains given below trace back to one sample, sequenced in a study of naive and memory T cell subsets. Two oligonucleotides, mixed equimolar, formed the beta constant-region primer covering TRBC1 and TRBC2. Nested alpha and beta constant-region primers with the SP2 primer drove four PCR rounds on ligated cDNA. TCRdb re-called the UMI-ligation and nested PCR reads through MiXCR, storing one row per CDR3 protein. This table has over 130,000 distinct CDR3 sequences, approximately 18% appearing once. General study results and limits: Especially in CD8 cells, naive repertoires contained a few larger clonotypes, possibly CD45RA-re-expressing memory cells.

These TCRs are of unknown antigen specificity. Sample: naive CD8+ T cells from blood. These receptors all stem from a human donor in good health.

This clonotype was seen more than once but under ten times. The CDR3, as DNA: TGCAGCGTTGAAGGGACTAAATACACAGATACGCAGTATTTT. This encodes CSVEGTKYTDTQYF. The chain couples TRBV29-1 to TRBJ2-3; D might be TRBD2 (6 bases). CDR3 length: 14 amino acids. V shed 1 base and J shed 2 bases, with 10 bases lying between them. The germline V gene encodes CDR1 SQVTM and CDR2 ANQGSEA.

V is TRBV6-6 and J is TRBJ1-1, with 8 bases aligning to TRBD1. The CDR3 loop spans 12 amino acids. The ends lost 5 bases at V and 10 bases at J; junction bases unmatched: 6. The V gene's germline CDR1 is MNHNY and CDR2 SVGAGI (reference sequence). The CDR3 region is CASSQTGGGAFF. The CDR3 DNA reads TGTGCCAGCAGTCAAACAGGGGGGGGAGCTTTCTTT.

The chain links TRBV27 to TRBJ2-1; no definite D call. Germline V gene lookup returns CDR1 MNHEY and CDR2 SMNVEV (reference sequence). V shed 3 bases and J shed 8 bases, with 11 bases lying between them. The length of the CDR3 is 13 residues. CDR3 DNA: TGTGCCAGCAGTTTTGAACGATCTCATGAGCAGTTCTTC. Translated, it gives CASSFERSHEQFF.

The CDR3 DNA follows: TGTGCCAGCACCGGAGGAGACTCTAACTATGGCTACACCTTC. Its protein is CASTGGDSNYGYTF. The rearrangement links TRBV28 to TRBJ1-2; D not resolved. Per the germline V gene, CDR1 is MDHEN and CDR2 is SYDVKM. Between the trimmed V and J ends, which lost 7 bases and 0 bases, there was a span of 12 bases. The CDR3 has 14 residues.

The J gene is TRBJ2-2, the V gene TRBV30; D is ambiguous. V lost 0 bases to trimming and J lost 0 bases, with 8 bases between them. The CDR3 runs 15 residues. Germline V gives CDR1 GTSNPN, CDR2 SVGIG (reference sequence). CDR3 in amino acids: CAWSVITANTGELFF. Written as DNA, the CDR3 is TGTGCCTGGAGTGTGATCACCGCGAACACCGGGGAGCTGTTTTTT.

V usage is TRBV4-1 and J usage is TRBJ2-1; 10 bases line up with TRBD2. V was clipped by 7 bases and J by 4 bases; unmatched bases: 4. The CDR3 is 14 amino acids. The V gene's germline CDR1 is MGHRA and CDR2 YSYEKL. The CDR3 region has the DNA TGCGCCAGCACGACTAGCGGGTCTTACAATGAGCAGTTCTTC. It is translated as CASTTSGSYNEQFF.

The rearrangement uses TRBV20-1 and TRBJ1-6, with a tentative D call TRBD1 (5 bases). CDR1 DFQATT and CDR2 SNEGSKA come from the germline V gene (reference sequence). This CDR3 has 16 amino acids. V lost 0 bases and J 8 bases, leaving 17 bases between the germline ends. The CDR3 DNA follows: TGCAGTGCTAGAGATCGCGACAGAGATGTAGATTCACCCCTCCACTTT. Translated: CSARDRDRDVDSPLHF.

The chain has TRBV20-1 and TRBJ1-1; TRBD1 might be the D (6 bases). CDR3 length: 14 amino acids. V lost 0 bases and J lost 7, with 15 bases in between. Germline CDR1 is DFQATT and CDR2 is SNEGSKA (reference sequence). CDR3 sequence: CSARDLGRGSEAFF. Here the CDR3 DNA reads TGCAGTGCTAGAGATCTCGGGAGGGGGAGTGAAGCTTTCTTT.

This clonotype showed up many times. This chain uses TRBV12-3 or TRBV12-4 with TRBJ1-1; D gene ambiguous. Trimming removed 7 bases at V and 3 bases at J, with 12 bases between. The CDR3 covers 13 residues. This CDR3 is CASTPREYTEAFF. DNA for the CDR3: TGTGCCAGCACCCCCCGGGAGTACACTGAAGCTTTCTTT.

In its sample, this clonotype was seen a few times. The chain employs TRBV7-7 and TRBJ2-1; 8 nucleotides match TRBD2. This CDR3 is built from 14 residues. With 1 base clipped from V and 5 bases from J, the junction kept 1 base outside the gene matches. From germline, CDR1 is SSHAT and CDR2 FNYEAQ (reference sequence). The chain's CDR3 is CASSLEAGDNEQFF. CDR3 nucleotides: TGTGCCAGCAGCTTAGAAGCGGGAGACAATGAGCAGTTCTTC.

The V call is TRBV5-6, the J call TRBJ2-2, with D possibly TRBD2 on 5 matching bases. V was cut by 1 base and J by 2 bases, with 12 bases left in between. In germline, CDR1 is SGHDT, CDR2 YYEEEE. This CDR3 has 16 residues. The CDR3, as DNA: TGTGCCAGCAGCTTGTCTCATGGGAGTAACACCGGGGAGCTGTTTTTT. Protein sequence: CASSLSHGSNTGELFF. The full variable domain, completed using reference TRBV5-6 and TRBJ2-2, is DAGVTQSPTHLIKTRGQQVTLRCSPKSGHDTVSWYQQALGQGPQFIFQYYEEEERQRGNFPDRFSGHQFPNYSSELNVNALLLGDSALYLCASSLSHGSNTGELFFGEGSRLTVL.

This clonotype was counted a few times. The chain is built from TRBV7-3 and TRBJ2-3; TRBD2 matches 11 bases. Per germline, CDR1 SGHTA and CDR2 FQGTGA. J lost 5 bases, V lost 2 bases, and 6 bases had no gene match. The CDR3 is made up of 16 amino acids. The CDR3 bases are TGTGCCAGCAGCTTAGGCACTAGCGGGAGTAAAGATACGCAGTATTTT. Amino acid sequence: CASSLGTSGSKDTQYF.

The chain has TRBV4-2 and TRBJ2-1; the match to TRBD2 covers 8 bases. V lost 7 bases, J lost 9 bases, and 17 bases stayed unmatched. Per the germline V gene, CDR1 is LGHNA and CDR2 is YNFKEQ. The CDR3 consists of 16 residues. The CDR3 is CASTVGRDPKRGEQFF. As DNA, the CDR3 is TGTGCCAGCACCGTCGGGAGGGACCCAAAAAGGGGTGAGCAGTTCTTC.

This clonotype has more than one count but fewer than ten. V gene TRBV29-1 combines with J gene TRBJ2-1; 8 positions agree with TRBD2. Germline CDR1 SQVTM, CDR2 ANQGSEA. This CDR3 spans 13 amino acids. J lost 7 bases, V lost 1 base, and 3 bases had no gene match. The CDR3 sequence: CSVEAGGPNEQFF. The CDR3 bases are TGCAGCGTTGAAGCGGGAGGGCCGAATGAGCAGTTCTTC.

The chain uses TRBV6-6 and TRBJ1-5, with D uncertain. Per germline, CDR1 MNHNY and CDR2 SVGAGI (reference sequence). The CDR3 is 16 residues long. V lost 0 bases to trimming and J lost 3 bases, with 12 bases between them. The DNA for the CDR3 is TGTGCCAGCAGTTACTCCATTGACGGCTACAATCAGCCCCAGCATTTT. Translated: CASSYSIDGYNQPQHF.

The chain is built from TRBV12-3 or TRBV12-4 and TRBJ2-5; no clear D. Trimming took off 0 bases at V and 1 base at J, with 6 bases between the two ends. This CDR3 is built from 14 residues. The CDR3 nucleotides are TGTGCCAGCAGTTTAGCCGCAAGCCAAGAGACCCAGTACTTC. Translating it yields CASSLAASQETQYF.

This chain's CDR3 is CASSPRATGNQETQYF. The CDR3, as DNA: TGTGCCAGCAGCCCACGCGCGACAGGGAATCAAGAGACCCAGTACTTC. This sequence joins TRBV7-6 and TRBJ2-5; TRBD1 matches at 7 bases. The J segment lost 2 bases and the V segment lost 5 bases, leaving 11 bases of the junction unmatched. The V gene's germline CDR1 is SGHVS and CDR2 FNYEAQ. The CDR3 sequence is 16 residues long. Full variable domain (missing parts from reference TRBV7-6 and TRBJ2-5): GAGVSQSPRYKVTKRGQDVALRCDPISGHVSLYWYRQALGQGPEFLTYFNYEAQQDKSGLPNDRFSAERPEGSISTLTIQRTEQRDSAMYRCASSPRATGNQETQYFGPGTRLLVL.

This clonotype was observed a handful of times. V gene TRBV19 combines with J gene TRBJ2-1; D gene ambiguous. This CDR3 is built from 14 residues. Trimming took off 2 bases at V and 2 bases at J, with 7 bases between the two ends. Looked up from germline, CDR1 is LNHDA and CDR2 is SQIVND (reference sequence). The CDR3 DNA follows: TGTGCCAGTAGTATAAGCTTCACCTACAATGAGCAGTTCTTC. Amino acid sequence: CASSISFTYNEQFF.

Only a few counts were recorded for this clonotype. J is TRBJ1-5 and V is TRBV27, with D possibly being TRBD1 (6 bases). Looked up from germline, CDR1 is MNHEY and CDR2 is SMNVEV (reference sequence). The CDR3 loop spans 16 amino acids. Trimming removed 2 bases at V and 2 bases at J, with 13 bases between. For the CDR3, the DNA is TGTGCCAGCAGTTTAGGGGGGGCGCTTGGCAATCAGCCCCAGCATTTT. Protein: CASSLGGALGNQPQHF.

V gene TRBV2 combines with J gene TRBJ2-1; D may correspond to TRBD1 or TRBD2 (5 bases each). In germline, CDR1 is SNHLY, CDR2 FYNNEI. There are 11 residues in the CDR3. The V end was cut by 4 bases, the J end by 9 bases, with 7 bases between. CDR3 in amino acids: CASSVGTEQFF. The CDR3 DNA reads as TGTGCCAGCAGTGTAGGGACTGAGCAGTTCTTC.

The CDR3 reads CASSEWEAYEQYF. The CDR3 DNA sequence: TGTGCCAGCAGTGAATGGGAGGCATACGAGCAGTACTTC. The gene calls are TRBV6-1 and TRBJ2-7; possibly TRBD2 for D (6 bases). The germline V and J ends were trimmed by 2 bases and 4 bases, with 9 bases remaining between them. CDR1 and CDR2 (germline): MNHNS, SASEGT. The CDR3 is 13 amino acids.

V and J are TRBV6-5 and TRBJ1-5; D is uncertain. The ends were cut back, 0 bases at V and 0 bases at J, with 6 bases in the middle. CDR1 is MNHEY, CDR2 SVGAGI, per germline. The CDR3 totals 15 residues. For the CDR3, the DNA is TGTGCCAGCAGTTACTCGGCTGATAGCAATCAGCCCCAGCATTTT. This encodes CASSYSADSNQPQHF.

This clonotype has a handful of counts. The CDR3 reads CSAHTLAGLTDTQYF. CDR3 nucleotides: TGCAGCGCACATACTCTGGCGGGTCTCACAGATACGCAGTATTTT. The rearrangement joins TRBV29-1 to TRBJ2-3, with D perhaps matching TRBD2 (5 bases). The germline V and J ends were trimmed by 7 bases and 2 bases, with 19 bases remaining between them. The CDR3 has 15 amino acids. Germline lookup yields CDR1 SQVTM and CDR2 ANQGSEA.

The gene calls are TRBV28 and TRBJ2-7, with TRBD2 matching 11 bases. This CDR3 has 16 residues. Germline lookup yields CDR1 MDHEN and CDR2 SYDVKM. Trimming removed 2 bases from V and 1 base from J; junction bases left unmatched: 4. This CDR3 reads CASSLASGGISYEQYF. CDR3 in DNA: TGTGCCAGCAGTTTAGCTAGCGGGGGGATATCCTACGAGCAGTACTTC.

This clonotype was seen only a few times. The genes are TRBV7-8 and TRBJ2-3; the D gene is possibly TRBD1 (6 bases). In germline, CDR1 is SGHVS, CDR2 FQNEAQ. This CDR3 spans 15 amino acids. V lost 3 bases and J lost 5, with 15 bases in between. Here the CDR3 DNA reads TGTGCCAGCAGCTTCCGGACAGAATATATAGATACGCAGTATTTT. Protein product: CASSFRTEYIDTQYF.

The V call is TRBV9, the J call TRBJ1-1; no clear D. This CDR3 has 13 residues. V shed 4 bases and J shed 6 bases, with 13 bases lying between them. The germline gives CDR1 SGDLS, CDR2 YYNGEE. This CDR3 reads CASSPLRSPEAFF. In nucleotides, the CDR3 is TGTGCCAGCAGCCCCCTCCGGAGCCCTGAAGCTTTCTTT.

The V call is TRBV19, the J call TRBJ1-5; the D gene is possibly TRBD1 (6 bases). Germline V gene lookup returns CDR1 LNHDA and CDR2 SQIVND (reference sequence). Trimming left V 3 bases short and J 1 base short, with 10 bases between. This CDR3 has 15 amino acids. The CDR3 DNA follows: TGTGCCAGTAGTATGGGACACCGAAGCAATCAGCCCCAGCATTTT. Protein: CASSMGHRSNQPQHF.

The J gene is TRBJ1-5, the V gene TRBV25-1; 11 bases match TRBD1. Per germline, CDR1 MGHDK and CDR2 SYGVNS. Trimming took 8 bases from V and 5 from J; bases not matched to a gene: 2. This CDR3 is 13 amino acids long. The CDR3 DNA follows: TGTGCCAGCGGGGGACAGGGGGATCAGCCCCAGCATTTT. It translates to CASGGQGDQPQHF.

This clonotype has ten or more counts. V and J are TRBV3-1 and TRBJ2-5; D not resolved. This CDR3 region has 14 residues. The V gene's germline CDR1 is LGHDT and CDR2 YNNKEL (reference sequence). V gave up 3 bases and J gave up 2 bases, with 10 bases separating them. CDR3 sequence: CASSQDGLQETQYF. CDR3 nucleotide sequence: TGTGCCAGCAGCCAGGACGGATTACAAGAGACCCAGTACTTC.